The 32 T cell receptor beta chains reported below all come from one sample, sequenced in a study of regulatory and conventional T cells in RAG deficiency. The method was immunoSEQ multiplex PCR; TCRdb's version includes in-frame clones alone and lacks a portion of them. The table records approximately 12,000 clones, 90% to 95% of them present only once. Blood CD4+ CD25-low CD127-high conventional T cells supplied the genomic DNA template. Separately, the same data were catalogued under a study of regulatory T cells. That study adds: The primer mix had 52 TRBV and 13 TRBJ primers.

The material sequenced was CD4+ effector T cells sorted from blood. These receptors came from a human donor in good health.

CDR3 coding DNA: TGTGCCAGCAGCAACCGACTAGCCTCACAAGAGACCCAGTACTTC. Amino acid sequence: CASSNRLASQETQYF. V is TRBV21-1 and J is TRBJ2-5; TRBD2 was called by the table and not checked on the DNA. TRBV21-1 is deemed a pseudogene. This CDR3 has 15 amino acids.

This chain joins TRBV10-3 and TRBJ2-1; 16 positions agree with TRBD2. Losses at the gene ends were 2 bases for V and 1 base for J; bases not matched to a gene: 11. There are 21 residues in the CDR3. The germline V gene has CDR1 ENHRY and CDR2 SYGVKD. The CDR3 DNA reads TGTGCCATCAGTGAGCCGGGACAACCGGGACTAGCGGGGGGGTCCTACAATGAGCAGTTCTTC. Amino acids: CAISEPGQPGLAGGSYNEQFF.

The V call is TRBV9, the J call TRBJ1-2; D gene unclear. Trimming shortened V by 0 bases and J by 2 bases, and 5 bases separated the two germline ends. CDR3 length equals 13 residues. CDR1 and CDR2 (germline): SGDLS, YYNGEE. The CDR3 protein is CASSVDGNYGYTF. The CDR3 bases are TGTGCCAGCAGCGTAGACGGGAACTATGGCTACACCTTC.

J is TRBJ2-1 and V is TRBV28; the match to TRBD2 covers 8 bases. This CDR3 comprises 15 residues. With V trimmed by 6 bases and J by 7 bases, 11 bases remained unmatched. Per the germline V gene, CDR1 is MDHEN and CDR2 is SYDVKM. CDR3 in amino acids: CASRTLAGFGNEQFF. In DNA form, the CDR3 reads TGTGCCAGCAGAACCCTAGCGGGCTTCGGTAATGAGCAGTTCTTC.

The gene calls are TRBV7-3 and TRBJ1-5; D is undetermined. Germline CDR1 and CDR2: SGHTA and FQGTGA. This CDR3 is 13 amino acids long. The V gene lost 2 bases and the J gene lost 3 bases, with 5 bases spanning the gap. CDR3 sequence reads: CASSLEFNQPQHF. CDR3 bases: TGTGCCAGCAGCTTAGAGTTCAATCAGCCCCAGCATTTT.

This clone occurred once. V is TRBV6-5 and J is TRBJ1-4, with TRBD1 matching over 7 bases. The V gene end was trimmed by 2 bases and the J gene end by 4 bases; junction bases not matched to a gene: 4. In germline, CDR1 is MNHEY, CDR2 SVGAGI. The CDR3 extends over 15 amino acids. The CDR3: CASSYRGQSNEKLFF. DNA for the CDR3: TGTGCCAGCAGTTACAGGGGACAGAGTAATGAAAAACTGTTTTTT.

The chain carries TRBV11-1 and TRBJ2-5; D is possibly TRBD1 or TRBD2 (5 bases each). This CDR3 has 14 residues. V gave up 1 base and J gave up 5 bases, with 11 bases separating them. Germline CDR1 reads SGHAT; CDR2 reads FQDESV (reference sequence). The CDR3 sequence is CASSLVRGRETQYF. The CDR3 DNA reads as TGTGCCAGCAGCTTAGTCCGGGGCAGGGAGACCCAGTACTTC.

V and J are TRBV7-3 and TRBJ1-1; D gene uncertain. The CDR3 loop spans 13 amino acids. V lost 4 bases, J lost 2 bases, and 8 bases lay in between. Germline CDR1 reads SGHTA; CDR2 reads FQGTGA. The chain's CDR3 is CASSYQTNTEAFF. CDR3 nucleotide sequence: TGTGCCAGCAGCTATCAGACCAACACTGAAGCTTTCTTT. Filled out from reference TRBV7-3 and TRBJ1-1, the complete variable domain reads GAGVSQTPSNKVTEKGKYVELRCDPISGHTALYWYRQSLGQGPEFLIYFQGTGAADDSGLPNDRFFAVRPEGSVSTLKIQRTERGDSAVYLCASSYQTNTEAFFGQGTRLTVV.

CDR3 protein: CASSQERRQGRFSYNEQFF. DNA of the CDR3: TGCGCCAGCAGCCAAGAGCGGAGACAGGGGCGATTCTCCTACAATGAGCAGTTCTTC. The chain uses TRBV4-1 and TRBJ2-1; 8 positions agree with TRBD1. Germline V lookup: CDR1 MGHRA, CDR2 YSYEKL. V shed 0 bases and J 0 bases; nucleotides not matched to a gene: 10. The CDR3 runs 19 residues.

This clone has just one count. This chain connects TRBV5-1 to TRBJ2-3; D gene unclear. The CDR3 is made up of 15 amino acids. From germline, CDR1 is SGHRS and CDR2 YFSETQ. V dropped 1 base and J dropped 4 bases, with 13 bases sitting between them. CDR3 nucleotide sequence: TGCGCCAGCAGCTTGACTTCTAATAGCCCAGATACGCAGTATTTT. Amino acid sequence: CASSLTSNSPDTQYF.

The chain is built from TRBV6-5 and TRBJ2-5, with 7 bases fitting TRBD1. CDR1 and CDR2 from the germline V gene are MNHEY and SVGAGI. This CDR3 comprises 15 residues. After removal of 6 bases from V and 0 bases from J, the junction contained 7 bases not matched to a gene. CDR3 residues: CASRERGQHQETQYF. For the CDR3, the DNA is TGTGCCAGCAGGGAACGGGGACAGCACCAAGAGACCCAGTACTTC.

The V call is TRBV7-9, the J call TRBJ2-7, with 13 bases fitting TRBD2. CDR1 is SEHNR, CDR2 FQNEAQ, per germline (reference sequence). J lost 4 bases, V lost 4 bases, and 7 bases had no gene match. This CDR3 comprises 16 residues. CDR3: CASSSLGTSGAYEQYF. The CDR3 DNA reads TGTGCCAGCAGCTCCTTAGGGACTAGCGGGGCATACGAGCAGTACTTC.

This chain joins TRBV27 and TRBJ2-5; D may be TRBD1 (5 bases). V was shortened by 7 bases and J by 0 bases, with 9 bases between the two germline ends. The germline V gene encodes CDR1 MNHEY and CDR2 SMNVEV (reference sequence). The CDR3 sequence is 13 residues long. In nucleotides, the CDR3 is TGTGCCAGCACTGGGGCGAACCAAGAGACCCAGTACTTC. Its protein product is CASTGANQETQYF.

V gene TRBV15 combines with J gene TRBJ1-1; TRBD1 matches 7 bases. V lost 1 base, J lost 1 base, and 3 bases stayed unmatched. CDR3 length: 15 residues. Germline V gene sequence: CDR1 LNHNV, CDR2 YYDKDF (reference sequence). CDR3 loop: CATSRAGQQNTEAFF. The CDR3 coding sequence is TGTGCCACCAGCAGAGCGGGACAGCAGAACACTGAAGCTTTCTTT. The full variable domain, rest sourced from reference TRBV15 and TRBJ1-1, is DAMVIQNPRYQVTQFGKPVTLSCSQTLNHNVMYWYQQKSSQAPKLLFHYYDKDFNNEADTPDNFQSRRPNTSFCFLDIRSPGLGDTAMYLCATSRAGQQNTEAFFGQGTRLTVV.

The table lists this clone with a count of one. The chain joins TRBV30 to TRBJ1-3; D is unresolved. CDR1 is GTSNPN and CDR2 is SVGIG in the germline V gene (reference sequence). The CDR3 runs 15 residues. The V end lost 3 bases, the J end lost 0 bases, and 12 bases lay between the germline ends. The CDR3 region is CAWRLHVSSGNTIYF. CDR3 coding DNA: TGTGCCTGGAGACTGCATGTGAGCTCTGGAAACACCATATATTTT. The entire variable domain, with the rest obtained from reference TRBV30 and TRBJ1-3, is as follows: SQTIHQWPATLVQPVGSPLSLECTVEGTSNPNLYWYRQAAGRGLQLLFYSVGIGQISSEVPQNLSASRPQDRQFILSSKKLLLSDSGFYLCAWRLHVSSGNTIYFGEGSWLTVV.

The J gene is TRBJ1-3, the V gene TRBV6-5; D not certain. Trimming took 0 bases from V and 0 from J, leaving 6 bases between them. Germline assignment: CDR1 MNHEY and CDR2 SVGAGI. CDR3 length: 15 amino acids. The CDR3 DNA reads as TGTGCCAGCAGTTACTCCAGGAGCTCTGGAAACACCATATATTTT. The encoded protein is CASSYSRSSGNTIYF.

A single count supports this clone. The chain recombines TRBV5-5 with TRBJ1-3, with D perhaps TRBD1 (5 bases). From germline, CDR1 is SGHKS and CDR2 YYEKEE (reference sequence). The CDR3 runs to 14 residues. V shed 4 bases and J shed 0 bases, with 8 bases lying between them. CDR3 in amino acids: CASSQGFSGNTIYF. CDR3 coding DNA: TGTGCCAGCAGCCAGGGTTTCTCTGGAAACACCATATATTTT.

Points on this clone: The junction shows a germline mismatch at one end, possibly a read error. The V and J genes are TRBV30 and TRBJ1-4; unclear D gene. Germline V gene data show CDR1 as GTSNPN and CDR2 as SVGIG (reference sequence). The length of the CDR3 is 15 residues. Here the CDR3 DNA reads TGTGCCTGGAGGACGAGACGCCCAGTTAATCAAAAACTGTTTTTT. It translates to CAWRTRRPVNQKLFF.

In DNA, the CDR3 is TGTGCCAGCAGCCAGGGGAGATCTAATTCACCCCTCCACTTT. Translation: CASSQGRSNSPLHF. The chain carries TRBV6-1 and TRBJ1-6, with a weak D call TRBD1 (6 bases). The CDR3 is 14 residues long. CDR1 MNHNS and CDR2 SASEGT come from the germline V gene. The V end was cut by 6 bases, the J end by 6 bases, with 12 bases between.

The rearrangement joins TRBV5-1 to TRBJ1-2; tentatively, D is TRBD1 (6 bases). Trimming stripped 3 bases from V and 3 bases from J, with 12 bases between. CDR1 SGHRS and CDR2 YFSETQ come from the germline V gene. CDR3 length: 14 amino acids. The CDR3, as DNA: TGCGCCAGCAGCTCTTCAGGGGTGGACTATGGCTACACCTTC. It encodes CASSSSGVDYGYTF.

The chain has TRBV5-5 and TRBJ1-2; D is uncertain. Germline V CDR1 and CDR2: SGHKS, YYEKEE (reference sequence). The CDR3 extends over 15 amino acids. V was trimmed by 7 bases and J by 0 bases, leaving 16 bases between them. The CDR3 DNA sequence: TGTGCCAGCGCGGAGGGAACAAAAGCTAACTATGGCTACACCTTC. This encodes CASAEGTKANYGYTF.

This clone was counted once. The rearrangement links TRBV11-1 to TRBJ1-4, with D perhaps TRBD1 (5 bases). The CDR3 runs to 14 residues. CDR1 and CDR2 from the germline V gene are SGHAT and FQDESV (reference sequence). V lost 5 bases, J lost 8 bases, and 15 bases lay in between. The CDR3 region is CASSPRTQPEKLFF. CDR3 DNA sequence: TGTGCCAGCAGCCCCCGGACACAGCCGGAAAAACTGTTTTTT.

This clone came up once. The chain links TRBV11-2 to TRBJ1-2; 8 bases match TRBD1. The V and J ends lost 6 bases and 5 bases, in that order; junction bases with no gene match: 5. The CDR3 runs to 13 residues. Germline V gene sequence: CDR1 SGHAT, CDR2 FQNNGV. The CDR3 DNA reads as TGTGCCAGCAGTCGGACAGGGACTTATGGCTACACCTTC. Its translation is CASSRTGTYGYTF.

This chain joins TRBV7-8 and TRBJ2-2; 8 bases are a match to TRBD1. The CDR3 loop spans 17 amino acids. Germline values: CDR1 SGHVS, CDR2 FQNEAQ. The trim removed 5 bases at V and 4 bases at J, leaving 12 bases unmatched. The CDR3 coding sequence is TGTGCCAGCAGCCGGCAAACAGGGGGATATAGCACCGGGGAGCTGTTTTTT. It yields the protein CASSRQTGGYSTGELFF.

The V call is TRBV2, the J call TRBJ2-7; 11 bases map to TRBD2. After removal of 2 bases from V and 5 bases from J, the junction contained 5 bases not matched to a gene. Germline CDR1 reads SNHLY; CDR2 reads FYNNEI. This CDR3 contains 15 residues. The CDR3, as DNA: TGTGCCAGCAGTGAACTAGCGGGAGGTGGAAACGAGCAGTACTTC. Residues: CASSELAGGGNEQYF.

The chain is built from TRBV6-1 and TRBJ2-7; no clear D gene. The CDR3 totals 13 residues. With 2 bases removed from V and 3 bases from J, the gap between germline ends came to 8 bases. Germline CDR1 MNHNS, CDR2 SASEGT. The CDR3 spells CASSEMVYYEQYF. DNA of the CDR3: TGTGCCAGCAGTGAAATGGTGTACTACGAGCAGTACTTC.

This clone was detected once. This sequence joins TRBV2 and TRBJ1-5; D is perhaps TRBD1 (5 bases). The V end lost 6 bases, the J end lost 4 bases, and 16 bases lay between the germline ends. Germline loops: CDR1 SNHLY, CDR2 FYNNEI. CDR3 length: 15 residues. The CDR3 protein is CASRGGTRTNQPQHF. The CDR3 DNA reads TGTGCCAGCAGGGGGGGGACCCGCACAAATCAGCCCCAGCATTTT.

The chain is built from TRBV7-3 and TRBJ2-5; tentative D call: TRBD1 (6 bases). Germline lookup yields CDR1 SGHTA and CDR2 FQGTGA. The CDR3 runs to 13 residues. V lost 4 bases to trimming and J lost 5 bases, with 11 bases between them. This CDR3 is CASSSRQAETQYF. For the CDR3, the DNA is TGTGCCAGCAGCTCCCGACAGGCTGAGACCCAGTACTTC.

The CDR3 protein is CASSLNQVNTEAFF. The DNA of the CDR3 is TGTGCCAGCAGCTTGAATCAGGTTAACACTGAAGCTTTCTTT. The chain combines TRBV5-8 with TRBJ1-1; the D is unclear. The CDR3 has 14 residues. Trimming left V 1 base short and J 2 bases short, with 9 bases between. Per the germline V gene, CDR1 is SGHTS and CDR2 is YDEGEE.

J is TRBJ1-2 and V is TRBV18, with D possibly being TRBD1 (5 bases). Deletions cut 6 bases from V and 2 bases from J, with 10 bases between. CDR3 length: 13 amino acids. CDR1 and CDR2 (germline): KGHSH, LQKENI. CDR3 bases: TGTGCCAGCTCCCCCGGGACGAACTATGGCTACACCTTC. It yields the protein CASSPGTNYGYTF. Looking up the rest from reference TRBV18 and TRBJ1-2 gives the full variable domain: NAGVMQNPRHLVRRRGQEARLRCSPMKGHSHVYWYRQLPEEGLKFMVYLQKENIIDESGMPKERFSAEFPKEGPSILRIQQVVRGDSAAYFCASSPGTNYGYTFGSGTRLTVV.

This chain connects TRBV9 to TRBJ1-2; TRBD1 agrees at 9 bases. The J segment lost 5 bases and the V segment lost 0 bases, leaving 11 bases of the junction unmatched. Germline V gives CDR1 SGDLS, CDR2 YYNGEE. The CDR3 loop spans 17 amino acids. The CDR3 bases are TGTGCCAGCAGCGTAGGGACAGGGGATTTAGGTGGATATGGCTACACCTTC. Its protein is CASSVGTGDLGGYGYTF.

This chain joins TRBV19 and TRBJ1-4; D not certain. This CDR3 comprises 16 residues. V was pared by 6 bases and J by 0 bases, with 14 bases between. Germline V gene data show CDR1 as LNHDA and CDR2 as SQIVND (reference sequence). The CDR3 coding sequence is TGTGCCAGTAGGGGTTGGGCCTTTGCAACTAATGAAAAACTGTTTTTT. Translated: CASRGWAFATNEKLFF. Drawing the rest from reference TRBV19 and TRBJ1-4, the complete variable domain is DGGITQSPKYLFRKEGQNVTLSCEQNLNHDAMYWYRQDPGQGLRLIYYSQIVNDFQKGDIAEGYSVSREKKESFPLTVTSAQKNPTAFYLCASRGWAFATNEKLFFGSGTQLSVL.